These 30 T cell receptor beta chains came from one sample sequenced in a study of graft-versus-host responses after intestinal transplantation. The antigens of these receptors remain unknown. Produced via immunoSEQ multiplex PCR; TCRdb's table is partial and in-frame only. The sample includes about 93,000 clones, 82% of them seen just once. Sequenced material: unstimulated CD4+ T cells sorted from spleen or lymph node cells, taken before intestinal transplant. The receptors were sampled from a human donor who received an intestinal transplant.

The V and J genes are TRBV5-1 and TRBJ2-5; 8 positions agree with TRBD1. This CDR3 has 14 amino acids. Germline-derived CDR1 and CDR2 are SGHRS and YFSETQ. J lost 3 bases, V lost 4 bases, and 5 bases had no gene match. Written as DNA, the CDR3 is TGCGCCAGCAGCCGGACAGGGAGAGAAGAGACCCAGTACTTC. It specifies CASSRTGREETQYF. Supplemented by reference TRBV5-1 and TRBJ2-5, the full variable domain reads KAGVTQTPRYLIKTRGQQVTLSCSPISGHRSVSWYQQTPGQGLQFLFEYFSETQRNKGNFPGRFSGRQFSNSRSEMNVSTLELGDSALYLCASSRTGREETQYFGPGTRLLVL.

This chain connects TRBV27 to TRBJ2-2, with D possibly matching TRBD2 (6 bases). The germline gives CDR1 MNHEY, CDR2 SMNVEV (reference sequence). This CDR3 has 15 amino acids. The ends were cut back, 4 bases at V and 1 base at J, with 10 bases in the middle. This CDR3 is CASSSWGENTGELFF. Written as DNA, the CDR3 is TGTGCCAGCAGTTCATGGGGGGAGAACACCGGGGAGCTGTTTTTT.

The chain uses TRBV5-4 and TRBJ1-3; possible D gene TRBD1, 6 bases. Trimming cost V 4 bases and J 0 bases, with 11 bases left between them. The CDR3 spans 15 residues. Germline V gene data show CDR1 as SGHNT and CDR2 as YYREEE (reference sequence). CDR3 in amino acids: CASSRGTASGNTIYF. In DNA, the CDR3 is TGTGCCAGCAGCAGGGGGACCGCCTCTGGAAACACCATATATTTT.

J is TRBJ2-7 and V is TRBV7-6; D possibly corresponds to TRBD1 (5 bases). With 1 base removed from V and 5 bases from J, the gap between germline ends came to 9 bases. The CDR3 runs 13 residues. Germline CDR1 SGHVS, CDR2 FNYEAQ. This chain's CDR3 is CASSLVQGDEQYF. In DNA, the CDR3 is TGTGCCAGCAGCTTAGTCCAGGGCGACGAGCAGTACTTC.

The gene calls are TRBV7-8 and TRBJ2-3, with no clear D. Trimming took 5 bases from V and 0 from J, leaving 6 bases between them. The CDR3 covers 13 residues. Germline loops: CDR1 SGHVS, CDR2 FQNEAQ. The CDR3 DNA is TGTGCCAGCAGCGTTACTAGCACAGATACGCAGTATTTT. Encoded protein: CASSVTSTDTQYF.

V gene TRBV10-3 combines with J gene TRBJ1-5; tentatively, D is TRBD1 (6 bases). The CDR3 consists of 14 residues. V lost 2 bases and J lost 4, with 9 bases in between. Germline V lookup: CDR1 ENHRY, CDR2 SYGVKD. For the CDR3, the DNA is TGTGCCATCAGTGAGGCCAGGGGAAATCAGCCCCAGCATTTT. It translates to CAISEARGNQPQHF.

The chain recombines TRBV5-1 with TRBJ2-5; the match to TRBD2 covers 10 bases. Trimming removed 0 bases from V and 5 bases from J; junction bases left unmatched: 4. The CDR3 consists of 15 residues. Germline V gene lookup returns CDR1 SGHRS and CDR2 YFSETQ. DNA of the CDR3: TGCGCCAGCAGCTTGGCCGGGACTAGCGAGGAGACCCAGTACTTC. This codes for CASSLAGTSEETQYF.

This clone has a handful of counts. The chain joins TRBV4-1 to TRBJ1-1, with a tentative D call TRBD1 (5 bases). The V gene lost 5 bases and the J gene lost 3 bases, with 22 bases spanning the gap. This CDR3 has 17 residues. Per the germline V gene, CDR1 is MGHRA and CDR2 is YSYEKL. CDR3 residues: CASSSPTALVGYTEAFF. DNA of the CDR3: TGCGCCAGCAGCTCCCCGACAGCCCTCGTCGGCTACACTGAAGCTTTCTTT.

The chain carries TRBV29-1 and TRBJ1-1; D unclear. Germline V lookup: CDR1 SQVTM, CDR2 ANQGSEA. CDR3 size: 15 residues. Deletions cut 4 bases from V and 4 bases from J, with 19 bases between. Here the CDR3 reads CSVAFVVGRGTEAFF. Here the CDR3 DNA reads TGCAGCGTTGCCTTCGTCGTGGGTCGGGGCACTGAAGCTTTCTTT.

The rearrangement joins TRBV28 to TRBJ1-1, with a weak D call TRBD1 (6 bases). The CDR3 runs to 15 residues. Looked up from germline, CDR1 is MDHEN and CDR2 is SYDVKM. The germline V and J ends were trimmed by 4 bases and 2 bases, with 14 bases remaining between them. The CDR3 nucleotides read TGTGCCAGCAGTTCTCTGGACAGCCCCAACACTGAAGCTTTCTTT. Protein sequence: CASSSLDSPNTEAFF.

This clone was observed a single time. The chain is built from TRBV6-1 and TRBJ2-7; 8 nucleotides align to TRBD1. CDR1 and CDR2 (germline): MNHNS, SASEGT. V shed 2 bases and J 3 bases; nucleotides not matched to a gene: 9. This CDR3 is 16 amino acids long. The CDR3 sequence is CASSEILGTGLYEQYF. The CDR3 region has the DNA TGTGCCAGCAGTGAAATTCTCGGGACAGGCCTCTACGAGCAGTACTTC.

The chain carries TRBV2 and TRBJ2-3; no definite D call. Germline V gene lookup returns CDR1 SNHLY and CDR2 FYNNEI. The CDR3 contains 12 residues. V was shortened by 3 bases and J by 2 bases, with 3 bases between the two germline ends. The CDR3 protein is CASSDNTDTQYF. In nucleotides, the CDR3 is TGTGCCAGCAGTGACAACACAGATACGCAGTATTTT.

The chain combines TRBV5-4 with TRBJ2-3, with 8 bases aligning to TRBD1. The CDR3 is made up of 15 amino acids. Germline CDR1 reads SGHNT; CDR2 reads YYREEE (reference sequence). The junction had 6 bases not matched to a gene; V was cut back by 2 bases and J by 4 bases. This chain's CDR3 is CASSFRTGRPDTQYF. CDR3 nucleotides: TGTGCCAGCAGCTTCCGGACAGGGAGGCCAGATACGCAGTATTTT.

The sample holds one count of this clone. The gene calls are TRBV27 and TRBJ2-3; D is unclear. Trimming left V 5 bases short and J 1 base short, with 13 bases between. This CDR3 comprises 15 residues. CDR1 is MNHEY and CDR2 is SMNVEV in the germline V gene (reference sequence). CDR3 region: CASSAPSGRTDTQYF. The CDR3, as DNA: TGTGCCAGCAGTGCCCCGTCCGGTCGCACAGATACGCAGTATTTT.

The chain is built from TRBV7-9 and TRBJ2-4; 11 nucleotides match TRBD2. Germline values: CDR1 SEHNR, CDR2 FQNEAQ (reference sequence). V gave up 5 bases and J gave up 3 bases; unmatched junction bases: 9. The CDR3 is 17 amino acids. As DNA, the CDR3 is TGTGCCAGCAGCCTACGACTAGCGGGGACGGGCAAAAACATTCAGTACTTC. It specifies CASSLRLAGTGKNIQYF.

V and J are TRBV11-1 and TRBJ2-7; D call uncertain. Trimming cost V 6 bases and J 6 bases, with 15 bases left between them. CDR3 length equals 13 residues. CDR1 and CDR2 from the germline V gene are SGHAT and FQDESV (reference sequence). This CDR3 is CASSLGDIVEQYF. The CDR3 DNA sequence: TGTGCCAGCAGTCTGGGTGACATTGTCGAGCAGTACTTC.

This clone was found a few times. This chain uses TRBV5-6 with TRBJ2-7; 8 bases fit TRBD1. V dropped 2 bases and J dropped 5; count of bases not matched to a gene: 3. Germline values: CDR1 SGHDT, CDR2 YYEEEE. The CDR3 covers 13 residues. As DNA, the CDR3 is TGTGCCAGCAGCTTAGCGGACAGGGACGAGCAGTACTTC. As protein: CASSLADRDEQYF.

V usage is TRBV18 and J usage is TRBJ2-3, with 14 bases aligning to TRBD2. The CDR3 consists of 16 residues. The V segment lost 4 bases and the J segment 4 bases; nucleotides outside the gene matches: 4. Germline V gives CDR1 KGHSH, CDR2 LQKENI. CDR3: CASSLGLAGEADTQYF. The CDR3 DNA reads TGTGCCAGCTCACTGGGACTAGCGGGAGAAGCAGATACGCAGTATTTT.

The chain joins TRBV4-1 to TRBJ2-6; maybe TRBD2 (5 bases). Trimming removed 2 bases at V and 5 bases at J, with 16 bases between. The length of the CDR3 is 17 residues. CDR1 and CDR2 (germline): MGHRA, YSYEKL. As DNA, the CDR3 is TGCGCCAGCAGCCAACTCGGGCGGGCCGCGAGGGCCAACGTCCTGACTTTC. It yields the protein CASSQLGRAARANVLTF.

The V and J genes are TRBV5-1 and TRBJ2-5; 8 bases line up with TRBD2. The CDR3 extends over 14 amino acids. The trim removed 0 bases at V and 2 bases at J, leaving 0 bases unmatched. Germline CDR1 is SGHRS and CDR2 is YFSETQ. The CDR3 is CASSLGLAQETQYF. The CDR3 DNA sequence: TGCGCCAGCAGCTTGGGACTAGCGCAAGAGACCCAGTACTTC.

This clone showed up just a few times. V usage is TRBV1 and J usage is TRBJ1-1. TRBV1 corresponds to a pseudogene. The CDR3 totals 15 residues. The CDR3 nucleotides read TGCACCAGCAGCCATCCTTCGGGGGGTGGAACTGAAGCTTTCTTT. Translating it yields CTSSHPSGGGTEAFF.

J is TRBJ2-5 and V is TRBV4-1; a possible D gene is TRBD2 (6 bases). Trimming removed 1 base at V and 4 bases at J, with 16 bases between. The V gene's germline CDR1 is MGHRA and CDR2 YSYEKL. This CDR3 region has 16 residues. The CDR3 region is CASSQALGGTGETQYF. The CDR3, as DNA: TGCGCCAGCAGCCAAGCCCTTGGGGGGACGGGAGAGACCCAGTACTTC.

This clone was seen only once. The J gene is TRBJ1-2, the V gene TRBV19; possibly TRBD1 for D (5 bases). CDR1 is LNHDA, CDR2 SQIVND, per germline (reference sequence). Trimming stripped 2 bases from V and 5 bases from J, with 9 bases between. The length of the CDR3 is 13 residues. The chain's CDR3 is CASSIRQWYGYTF. The CDR3 DNA reads TGTGCCAGTAGTATAAGACAGTGGTATGGCTACACCTTC.

The chain joins TRBV5-4 to TRBJ2-3; TRBD2 might be the D (5 bases). V dropped 4 bases and J dropped 5 bases, with 11 bases sitting between them. The germline CDR1 and CDR2 sequences are SGHNT and YYREEE (reference sequence). The CDR3 length is 13 residues. The chain's CDR3 is CASSGEWGDTQYF. In nucleotides, the CDR3 is TGTGCCAGCAGCGGGGAGTGGGGAGATACGCAGTATTTT.

This clone has a handful of counts. The V and J genes are TRBV2 and TRBJ1-2; tentative D call: TRBD1 (5 bases). Per the germline V gene, CDR1 is SNHLY and CDR2 is FYNNEI. V was shortened by 6 bases and J by 8 bases, with 22 bases between the two germline ends. The CDR3 is 15 amino acids. CDR3 in amino acids: CASSDVVGGAWGYTF. DNA of the CDR3: TGTGCCAGCAGCGACGTTGTGGGAGGGGCGTGGGGCTACACCTTC.

The genes are TRBV7-9 and TRBJ2-5; maybe TRBD2 (6 bases). The CDR3 is made up of 14 amino acids. Germline CDR1 is SEHNR and CDR2 is FQNEAQ (reference sequence). With 1 base removed from V and 5 bases from J, the gap between germline ends came to 11 bases. The CDR3 nucleotides read TGTGCCAGCAGCTTAGTCGCGGGGCCGGAGACCCAGTACTTC. Translating gives CASSLVAGPETQYF.

This chain links TRBV10-3 with TRBJ2-5, with D unresolved. The length of the CDR3 is 15 residues. V was cut by 6 bases and J by 5 bases, with 19 bases left in between. Germline values: CDR1 ENHRY, CDR2 SYGVKD. CDR3 sequence (DNA): TGTGCCATCAGCGCCCGCCCCCTGGCTAGGGAGACCCAGTACTTC. As protein: CAISARPLARETQYF.

This rearrangement joins TRBV5-1 to TRBJ2-1, with D possibly being TRBD2 (5 bases). With 7 bases removed from V and 8 bases from J, the gap between germline ends came to 16 bases. Germline V gene data show CDR1 as SGHRS and CDR2 as YFSETQ. The CDR3 sequence is 13 residues long. The CDR3 region has the DNA TGCGCCAGCGCCCAGCCGGGGATGTATGAGCAGTTCTTC. Translated: CASAQPGMYEQFF.

V and J are TRBV5-4 and TRBJ1-4, with TRBD1 matching over 7 bases. Unmatched junction bases numbered 6, after V lost 0 bases and J lost 4 bases. The CDR3 contains 16 residues. Germline CDR1 is SGHNT and CDR2 is YYREEE (reference sequence). The chain's CDR3 is CASSLEGGGGNEKLFF. The CDR3 nucleotides read TGTGCCAGCAGCTTGGAAGGGGGCGGAGGTAATGAAAAACTGTTTTTT.

The genes are TRBV28 and TRBJ2-7, with 8 nucleotides matching TRBD1. Trimming took 3 bases from V and 2 from J; bases not matched to a gene: 3. Per germline, CDR1 MDHEN and CDR2 SYDVKM. The CDR3 runs 14 residues. Here the CDR3 DNA reads TGTGCCAGCAGTTTGGTGACAGGGGCCTACGAGCAGTACTTC. Its translation: CASSLVTGAYEQYF.